This T cell receptor (beta chain) originates from a study of cytomegalovirus exposure and HLA in healthy donors. To note about this clone: Its matching antigen is unknown.

This PCR relied on a set of 60 Vbeta primers and 13 Jbeta primers. This table comes from immunoSEQ multiplex PCR, and its TCRdb copy is limited to in-frame clones, with some not included. The table lists over 130,000 clones, approximately 91% of them singletons. CDR3 length equals 15 residues. The ends were cut back, 6 bases at V and 4 bases at J, with 18 bases in the middle. CDR1 is SNHLY, CDR2 FYNNEI, per germline. Findings and limits, study-wide: Analysis performed later showed TCR beta chains linked to HLA being more clonally expanded than equally common others. A later analysis reported that several of the most significant clusters appeared to be linked to common viral pathogens, among them Epstein-Barr virus.

Sequences were obtained from PBMCs. This sequence joins TRBV2 and TRBJ1-1, with a tentative D call TRBD1 (6 bases). This clonotype was obtained from a woman aged 35 to 49 in good health and CMV-seronegative. The CDR3 is CASSYLGGAGTEAFF. The CDR3 DNA sequence: TGTGCCAGCAGCTATCTTGGGGGCGCCGGCACTGAAGCTTTCTTT.